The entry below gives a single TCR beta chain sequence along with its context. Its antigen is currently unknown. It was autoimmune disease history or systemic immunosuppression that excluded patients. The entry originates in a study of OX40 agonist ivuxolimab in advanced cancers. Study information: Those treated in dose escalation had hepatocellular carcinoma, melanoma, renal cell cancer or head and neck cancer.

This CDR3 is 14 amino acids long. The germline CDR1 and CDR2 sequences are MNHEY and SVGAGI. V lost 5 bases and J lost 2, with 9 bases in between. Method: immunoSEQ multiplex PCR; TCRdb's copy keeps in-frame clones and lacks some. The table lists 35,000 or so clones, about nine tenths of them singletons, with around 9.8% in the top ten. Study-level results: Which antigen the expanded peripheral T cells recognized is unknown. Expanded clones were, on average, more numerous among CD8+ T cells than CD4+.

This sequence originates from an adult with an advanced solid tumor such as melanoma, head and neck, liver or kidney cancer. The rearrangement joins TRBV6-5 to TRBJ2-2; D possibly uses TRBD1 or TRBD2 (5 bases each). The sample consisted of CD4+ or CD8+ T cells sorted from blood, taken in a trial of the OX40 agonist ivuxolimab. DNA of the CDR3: TGTGCCAGCAGTGGGACGGTTAACACCGGGGAGCTGTTTTTT. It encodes CASSGTVNTGELFF.